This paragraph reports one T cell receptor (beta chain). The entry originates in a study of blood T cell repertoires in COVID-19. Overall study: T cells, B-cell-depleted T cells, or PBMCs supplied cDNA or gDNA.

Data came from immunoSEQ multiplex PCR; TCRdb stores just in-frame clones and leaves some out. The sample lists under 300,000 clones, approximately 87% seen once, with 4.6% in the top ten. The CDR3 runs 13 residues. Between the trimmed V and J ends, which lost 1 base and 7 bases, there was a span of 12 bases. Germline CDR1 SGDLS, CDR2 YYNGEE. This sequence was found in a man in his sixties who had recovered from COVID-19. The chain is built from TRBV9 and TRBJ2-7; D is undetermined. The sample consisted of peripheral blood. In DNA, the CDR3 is TGTGCCAGCAGCGTATTGATGGCTAGTGAGCAGTACTTC. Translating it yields CASSVLMASEQYF.